One sample yielded the 27 T cell receptor beta chains listed below, sequenced in a study of cytomegalovirus exposure and HLA in healthy donors. It was with 60 Vbeta and 13 Jbeta primers that the PCR ran. Here immunoSEQ multiplex PCR was the method, and the copy in TCRdb shows in-frame clones only, minus some. The repertoire table contains tens of thousands of clones. The sequenced sample was PBMCs. The receptors shown here come from a man aged 40-49 years in good health and CMV-seronegative.

The J gene is TRBJ2-1, the V gene TRBV9, with 8 nucleotides matching TRBD2. The CDR3 has 17 residues. V lost 2 bases, J lost 3 bases, and 10 bases stayed unmatched. The V gene's germline CDR1 is SGDLS and CDR2 YYNGEE. CDR3 sequence reads: CASSVSVSGTIYNEQFF. CDR3 DNA: TGTGCCAGCAGCGTGTCGGTTAGCGGGACGATCTACAATGAGCAGTTCTTC.

This chain joins TRBV18 and TRBJ1-6; 8 bases are a match to TRBD1. The CDR3 has 16 amino acids. Trimming cost V 0 bases and J 5 bases; bases outside gene matches: 3. Germline lookup yields CDR1 KGHSH and CDR2 LQKENI. In nucleotides, the CDR3 is TGTGCCAGCTCACCACCCTCAGGGGGCGATAATTCACCCCTCCACTTT. Its protein product is CASSPPSGGDNSPLHF. The variable domain in full, with the rest retrieved from reference TRBV18 and TRBJ1-6, is NAGVMQNPRHLVRRRGQEARLRCSPMKGHSHVYWYRQLPEEGLKFMVYLQKENIIDESGMPKERFSAEFPKEGPSILRIQQVVRGDSAAYFCASSPPSGGDNSPLHFGNGTRLTVT.

The gene calls are TRBV5-3 and TRBJ1-1, with D tentatively TRBD1 (6 bases). TRBV5-3 is annotated as an ORF whose role is uncertain. Trimming left V 4 bases short and J 0 bases short, with 10 bases between. This CDR3 spans 14 amino acids. The CDR3 DNA is TGTGCCAGAAGCACAGGGCGGGTGAACACTGAAGCTTTCTTT. The encoded protein is CARSTGRVNTEAFF.

The V call is TRBV7-2, the J call TRBJ2-3, with D possibly being TRBD2 (6 bases). The CDR3 is 16 amino acids. V lost 1 base to trimming and J lost 2 bases, with 13 bases between them. Germline CDR1 SGHTA, CDR2 FQGNSA. The CDR3 reads CASSLGLGLDTDTQYF. The CDR3 DNA reads TGTGCCAGCAGCTTAGGACTAGGGCTGGACACAGATACGCAGTATTTT.

The chain is built from TRBV6-4 and TRBJ2-3; 8 bases map to TRBD2. The junction had 12 bases not matched to a gene; V was cut back by 10 bases and J by 3 bases. The CDR3 is made up of 15 amino acids. Germline V CDR1 and CDR2: MRHNA, SNTAGT. The CDR3 coding sequence is TGTGCCAACATTGGGCTCGGGGGGGCGACAGATACGCAGTATTTT. As protein: CANIGLGGATDTQYF.

The chain combines TRBV10-3 with TRBJ1-3; 7 bases line up with TRBD1. The germline V gene encodes CDR1 ENHRY and CDR2 SYGVKD. The CDR3 spans 15 residues. V dropped 2 bases and J dropped 3; count of bases not matched to a gene: 4. DNA for the CDR3: TGTGCCATCAGTGAGATACAGGGGTATGGAAACACCATATATTTT. This translates into CAISEIQGYGNTIYF.

The chain is built from TRBV9 and TRBJ1-1; no clear D. The germline CDR1 and CDR2 sequences are SGDLS and YYNGEE. The CDR3 contains 14 residues. V was shortened by 0 bases and J by 4 bases, with 10 bases between the two germline ends. The CDR3 DNA reads as TGTGCCAGCAGCGTAGATTTCAGGTCCACTGAAGCTTTCTTT. The encoded protein is CASSVDFRSTEAFF. Filled out from reference TRBV9 and TRBJ1-1, the complete variable domain reads DSGVTQTPKHLITATGQRVTLRCSPRSGDLSVYWYQQSLDQGLQFLIQYYNGEERAKGNILERFSAQQFPDLHSELNLSSLELGDSALYFCASSVDFRSTEAFFGQGTRLTVV.

With respect to this clone: A junction boundary mismatches the germline segment, possibly from a read error. This chain joins TRBV7-9 and TRBJ1-6; weak D call: TRBD1 (5 bases). This CDR3 contains 14 residues. Per germline, CDR1 SEHNR and CDR2 FQNEAQ (reference sequence). The CDR3 region is CASNLGAGSGPLHF. CDR3 sequence (DNA): TGTGCCAGCAACTTAGGGGCAGGGTCAGGACCCCTCCACTTT.

The chain has TRBV5-4 and TRBJ2-5; D is possibly TRBD1 (8 bases). Trimming left V 4 bases short and J 1 base short, with 20 bases between. CDR1 is SGHNT and CDR2 is YYREEE in the germline V gene (reference sequence). There are 17 residues in the CDR3. CDR3 bases: TGTGCCAGCAGCGTGAGACAGGGGTCTAGCGGCCAAGAGACCCAGTACTTC. As protein: CASSVRQGSSGQETQYF.

The J gene is TRBJ2-3, the V gene TRBV7-9; TRBD2 agrees at 14 bases. Germline loops: CDR1 SEHNR, CDR2 FQNEAQ (reference sequence). CDR3 size: 17 residues. V shed 3 bases and J 0 bases; nucleotides not matched to a gene: 2. The CDR3 region has the DNA TGTGCCAGCAGCTTGTGGACTAGCGGGGGGAGCACAGATACGCAGTATTTT. It yields the protein CASSLWTSGGSTDTQYF.

This chain links TRBV27 with TRBJ1-1; the match to TRBD1 covers 7 bases. The V and J ends lost 2 bases and 4 bases, in that order; junction bases with no gene match: 4. CDR3 size: 14 residues. Germline CDR1 reads MNHEY; CDR2 reads SMNVEV (reference sequence). For the CDR3, the DNA is TGTGCCAGCAGTTTAGCAGGGGGAAGCACTGAAGCTTTCTTT. Its translation: CASSLAGGSTEAFF.

The chain has TRBV19 and TRBJ2-1; 8 nucleotides align to TRBD2. This CDR3 spans 14 amino acids. Trimming cost V 5 bases and J 7 bases; bases outside gene matches: 7. Germline V CDR1 and CDR2: LNHDA, SQIVND (reference sequence). DNA of the CDR3: TGTGCCAGTAGTGGGGGGACTAGAGGGAATGAGCAGTTCTTC. Encoded protein: CASSGGTRGNEQFF.

The CDR3 nucleotides are TGCGCCAGCAGCCAGAGCACTGAAGCTTTCTTT. Amino acid sequence: CASSQSTEAFF. The chain combines TRBV4-1 with TRBJ1-1; D uncertain. The length of the CDR3 is 11 residues. The V end was cut by 3 bases, the J end by 4 bases, with 3 bases between. Germline CDR1 reads MGHRA; CDR2 reads YSYEKL.

The chain links TRBV9 to TRBJ2-6; 9 bases map to TRBD1. The length of the CDR3 is 16 residues. Germline CDR1 SGDLS, CDR2 YYNGEE. With V trimmed by 4 bases and J by 3 bases, 5 bases remained unmatched. CDR3 in amino acids: CASSTGTGYGANVLTF. As DNA, the CDR3 is TGTGCCAGCAGCACCGGGACAGGGTATGGGGCCAACGTCCTGACTTTC.

The chain joins TRBV7-6 to TRBJ2-7, with a possible D match to TRBD2 (6 bases). CDR3 size: 15 residues. Per germline, CDR1 SGHVS and CDR2 FNYEAQ. V lost 2 bases to trimming and J lost 4 bases, with 15 bases between them. Here the CDR3 reads CASSLIGSGAYEQYF. For the CDR3, the DNA is TGTGCCAGCAGCTTAATAGGTAGCGGTGCATACGAGCAGTACTTC.

CDR3 coding DNA: TGTGCCTGGAGTGTTCCAGGGATCTACGAGCAGTACTTC. Encoded protein: CAWSVPGIYEQYF. The chain combines TRBV30 with TRBJ2-7, with D tentatively TRBD1 (5 bases). Germline V CDR1 and CDR2: GTSNPN, SVGIG (reference sequence). This CDR3 has 13 amino acids. Trimming cost V 0 bases and J 3 bases, with 9 bases left between them.

This sequence joins TRBV9 and TRBJ1-3, with D hard to call. Deletions cut 3 bases from V and 0 bases from J, with 10 bases between. The CDR3 covers 15 residues. Germline lookup yields CDR1 SGDLS and CDR2 YYNGEE. The CDR3 DNA sequence: TGTGCCAGCAGCGCCCTGGGCAACTCTGGAAACACCATATATTTT. It translates to CASSALGNSGNTIYF.

The CDR3: CASSLTSGGAKTQYF. In DNA, the CDR3 is TGTGCCAGCAGCCTGACTAGCGGGGGGGCGAAGACCCAGTACTTC. The chain couples TRBV5-6 to TRBJ2-5; 14 bases agree with TRBD2. Per the germline V gene, CDR1 is SGHDT and CDR2 is YYEEEE. CDR3 length: 15 amino acids. V lost 4 bases to trimming and J lost 6 bases; unmatched junction nucleotides: 5. Looking up the rest from reference TRBV5-6 and TRBJ2-5 gives the full variable domain: DAGVTQSPTHLIKTRGQQVTLRCSPKSGHDTVSWYQQALGQGPQFIFQYYEEEERQRGNFPDRFSGHQFPNYSSELNVNALLLGDSALYLCASSLTSGGAKTQYFGPGTRLLVL.

The chain combines TRBV18 with TRBJ2-7; 9 nucleotides agree with TRBD1. The V and J ends lost 5 bases and 6 bases, in that order; junction bases with no gene match: 17. Germline CDR1 and CDR2: KGHSH and LQKENI. This CDR3 is 17 amino acids long. This CDR3 is CASSTLTKSGQGSEQYF. The CDR3 coding sequence is TGTGCCAGCTCAACACTGACGAAATCGGGACAGGGATCCGAGCAGTACTTC.

The chain uses TRBV2 and TRBJ2-3, with TRBD1 identical over 9 bases. J lost 3 bases, V lost 4 bases, and 5 bases had no gene match. The CDR3 contains 15 residues. The germline V gene encodes CDR1 SNHLY and CDR2 FYNNEI. This chain's CDR3 is CASSATGGDTDTQYF. Here the CDR3 DNA reads TGTGCCAGCAGTGCTACAGGGGGCGATACAGATACGCAGTATTTT.

The rearrangement uses TRBV19 and TRBJ2-7; D is ambiguous. V was cut by 4 bases and J by 6 bases, with 16 bases left in between. The CDR3 sequence is 14 residues long. From germline, CDR1 is LNHDA and CDR2 SQIVND (reference sequence). The CDR3 bases are TGTGCCAGTAGTACGCACGACCGTGGCGGCGAGCAGTACTTC. Protein product: CASSTHDRGGEQYF.

The rearrangement joins TRBV29-1 to TRBJ1-2; 12 nucleotides align to TRBD1. V was pared by 4 bases and J by 4 bases, with 10 bases of the junction left unmatched. Germline CDR1 SQVTM, CDR2 ANQGSEA. The CDR3 loop spans 16 amino acids. The CDR3 DNA reads as TGCAGCGTTGTACCGGGACAGGGGGCGATAGGCTATGGCTACACCTTC. Translated: CSVVPGQGAIGYGYTF.

The chain links TRBV19 to TRBJ1-2; D might be TRBD1 (6 bases). The CDR3 is 14 residues long. Germline V gene sequence: CDR1 LNHDA, CDR2 SQIVND (reference sequence). V gave up 3 bases and J gave up 2 bases, with 10 bases separating them. CDR3 in amino acids: CASSIDRRNYGYTF. Written as DNA, the CDR3 is TGTGCCAGTAGTATCGACAGGAGAAACTATGGCTACACCTTC.

The CDR3 region has the DNA TGTGCCAGTACTCATCTGGGGGGCTCTGGAAACACCATATATTTT. Translating gives CASTHLGGSGNTIYF. V usage is TRBV19 and J usage is TRBJ1-3; D perhaps matches TRBD1 (5 bases). V was shortened by 7 bases and J by 0 bases, with 13 bases between the two germline ends. The CDR3 extends over 15 amino acids. Per germline, CDR1 LNHDA and CDR2 SQIVND (reference sequence).

This sequence joins TRBV11-2 and TRBJ2-5, with a possible D match to TRBD1 (5 bases). Deletions cut 1 base from V and 5 bases from J, with 11 bases between. The CDR3 consists of 14 residues. Germline V gene sequence: CDR1 SGHAT, CDR2 FQNNGV. The CDR3 DNA sequence: TGTGCCAGCAGCTTAGCCCTCAGGGCGGAGACCCAGTACTTC. Translation: CASSLALRAETQYF. The variable domain in full, with the rest retrieved from reference TRBV11-2 and TRBJ2-5, is EAGVAQSPRYKIIEKRQSVAFWCNPISGHATLYWYQQILGQGPKLLIQFQNNGVVDDSQLPKDRFSAERLKGVDSTLKIQPAKLEDSAVYLCASSLALRAETQYFGPGTRLLVL.

This chain connects TRBV29-1 to TRBJ1-1; 10 positions match TRBD1. Per the germline V gene, CDR1 is SQVTM and CDR2 is ANQGSEA. This CDR3 contains 13 residues. V shed 7 bases, J shed 4 bases, and the junction held 6 bases outside the gene matches. DNA of the CDR3: TGCAGCGCTAGGGACAGGGGCTCCACTGAAGCTTTCTTT. Encoded protein: CSARDRGSTEAFF.

The chain employs TRBV7-3 and TRBJ2-7; 9 bases are a match to TRBD1. CDR1 is SGHTA, CDR2 FQGTGA, per germline. This CDR3 has 13 amino acids. The trim removed 6 bases at V and 6 bases at J, leaving 6 bases unmatched. The CDR3 DNA reads as TGTGCCAGCAGTTGGGACAGGGTCTCCGAGCAGTACTTC. Translated: CASSWDRVSEQYF. Full variable domain (missing parts from reference TRBV7-3 and TRBJ2-7): GAGVSQTPSNKVTEKGKYVELRCDPISGHTALYWYRQSLGQGPEFLIYFQGTGAADDSGLPNDRFFAVRPEGSVSTLKIQRTERGDSAVYLCASSWDRVSEQYFGPGTRLTVT.